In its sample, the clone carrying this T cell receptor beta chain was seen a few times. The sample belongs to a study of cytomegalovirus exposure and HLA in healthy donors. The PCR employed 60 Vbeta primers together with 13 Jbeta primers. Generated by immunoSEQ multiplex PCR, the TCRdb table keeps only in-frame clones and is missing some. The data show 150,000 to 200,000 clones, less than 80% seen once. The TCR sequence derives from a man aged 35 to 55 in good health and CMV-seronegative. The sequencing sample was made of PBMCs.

Here the CDR3 DNA reads TGTGCCAGCAGTGAAGCGCAGGGGTGGGGGGAGACCCAGTACTTC. Protein product: CASSEAQGWGETQYF. This chain connects TRBV6-1 to TRBJ2-5; possibly TRBD1 for D (6 bases). V shed 0 bases and J shed 5 bases, with 13 bases lying between them. The V gene's germline CDR1 is MNHNS and CDR2 SASEGT. The CDR3 is 15 amino acids.